This TCR beta chain was sequenced during a study of blood T cell repertoires in COVID-19. About the research overall: The United States, Italy and Spain were the sources of the acute and convalescent COVID-19 samples. Sample material is recorded as cDNA or gDNA derived from T cells, B-cell-depleted T cells, or PBMCs.

In the source study's methods: Reference gene primer amplification gave nucleated cell count estimates. Profiled with immunoSEQ multiplex PCR; TCRdb holds only in-frame clones, not every one. From that table come the V and J calls and clone size; the DNA was used to work out D and trimming. The sample carries about 180,000 clones, roughly 78% recorded once. V lost 3 bases and J lost 3, with 11 bases in between. The CDR3 is made up of 14 amino acids. CDR1 is KGHSH and CDR2 is LQKENI in the germline V gene. The specimen was peripheral blood. The clonotype was recovered from a man between 65 and 85 years old with active or convalescent COVID-19. The chain links TRBV18 to TRBJ2-5; the D gene is possibly TRBD2 (5 bases). The CDR3 DNA reads as TGTGCCAGCTCACCCAGCGGCTATAAAGAGACCCAGTACTTC. Translating it yields CASSPSGYKETQYF.